Listed here is a single T cell receptor (beta chain). The antigen is not known. TCRdb recomputed calls from the reads with MiXCR, one row per CDR3 protein. The sample has about 150,000 distinct CDR3 sequences, more than 30% seen once. The sample originates from a study of T cell repertoires in cytomegalovirus infection. As for the study in general: In public TCR beta signatures, there were indications of both CMV infection and matching HLA type.

Germline V lookup: CDR1 SGHVS, CDR2 FNYEAQ. The CDR3 loop spans 15 amino acids. V dropped 4 bases and J dropped 4; count of bases not matched to a gene: 3. V gene TRBV7-6 combines with J gene TRBJ2-3; 12 bases are shared with TRBD2. The specimen comprised CD8+ T cells from cultured PBMCs, sampled from culture after CMV antigen stimulation. This TCR derives from a human donor in good health (CMV status not recorded). Some clones in this sample may be carry-over from other donors' samples. The CDR3 sequence: CASSWTSGVADTQYF. For the CDR3, the DNA is TGTGCCAGCAGCTGGACTAGCGGGGTGGCAGATACGCAGTATTTT.